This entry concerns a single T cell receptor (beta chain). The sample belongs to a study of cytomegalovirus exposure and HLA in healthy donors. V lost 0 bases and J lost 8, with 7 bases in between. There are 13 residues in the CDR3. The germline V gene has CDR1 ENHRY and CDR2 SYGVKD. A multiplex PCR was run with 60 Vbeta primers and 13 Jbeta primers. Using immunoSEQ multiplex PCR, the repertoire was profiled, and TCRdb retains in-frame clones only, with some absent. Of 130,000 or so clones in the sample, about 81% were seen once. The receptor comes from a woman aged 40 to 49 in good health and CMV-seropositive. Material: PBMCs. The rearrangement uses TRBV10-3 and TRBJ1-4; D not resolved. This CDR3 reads CAISESIAEKLFF. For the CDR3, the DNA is TGTGCCATCAGTGAGTCGATAGCCGAAAAACTGTTTTTT.